Listed below are T cell receptor beta chains from one sample, sequenced in a study of blood T cell repertoires in COVID-19. Clones were read by immunoSEQ multiplex PCR, and TCRdb kept only the in-frame ones, dropping some. Of around 450,000 clones in the sample, around 90% were seen once. Sequences were obtained from PBMCs or T cells enriched from blood (not recorded which). These receptors were taken from a woman younger than 30 with acute COVID-19. Each CDR3 is given with its conserved first and last residue.

TRBV19 | CASSPRTGFSPLHF
TRBV11-3 | CASSLGRNTEAFF
TRBV28 | CASSLGGTNTGELFF
TRBV7-3 | CASSLLDSYNSPLHF
TRBV11-2 | CASTALTVYNSPLHF
TRBV9 | CASSVDGSSYGYTF
TRBV7-2 | CASSLAGQGKYGYTF
TRBV10-3 | CAISEPSYVRYEQYF
TRBV29-1 | CSYLGFQETQYF
TRBV11-3 | CASSLAQETQYF
TRBV2 | CASSFQGNTEAFF
TRBV19 | CASEQAGYGYTF
TRBV28 | CASRTRASDGYTF
TRBV27 | CASSLASGTDTQYF
TRBV3-1/TRBV3-2 | CASSQDHAGVFLNEQFF
TRBV5-4 | CASSFPSGGHTDTQYF
TRBV11-3 | CASSLSGTGTEQYF
TRBV29-1 | CSVEAGTGGMNTEAFF
TRBV21-1 | CASSIRRTYSNQPQHF
TRBV6-2/TRBV6-3 | CASSPQGAGNQPQHF
TRBV25-1 | CASSRTGYPYSPLHF
TRBV19 | CASSMHRGMNTEAFF
TRBV4-1 | CASSQDYLKETQYF
TRBV19 | CASAPAGLLKETQYF
TRBV3-1/TRBV3-2 | CASSPGTTGFLAKNIQYF
TRBV6-5 | CASSYSSPRGDTQYF